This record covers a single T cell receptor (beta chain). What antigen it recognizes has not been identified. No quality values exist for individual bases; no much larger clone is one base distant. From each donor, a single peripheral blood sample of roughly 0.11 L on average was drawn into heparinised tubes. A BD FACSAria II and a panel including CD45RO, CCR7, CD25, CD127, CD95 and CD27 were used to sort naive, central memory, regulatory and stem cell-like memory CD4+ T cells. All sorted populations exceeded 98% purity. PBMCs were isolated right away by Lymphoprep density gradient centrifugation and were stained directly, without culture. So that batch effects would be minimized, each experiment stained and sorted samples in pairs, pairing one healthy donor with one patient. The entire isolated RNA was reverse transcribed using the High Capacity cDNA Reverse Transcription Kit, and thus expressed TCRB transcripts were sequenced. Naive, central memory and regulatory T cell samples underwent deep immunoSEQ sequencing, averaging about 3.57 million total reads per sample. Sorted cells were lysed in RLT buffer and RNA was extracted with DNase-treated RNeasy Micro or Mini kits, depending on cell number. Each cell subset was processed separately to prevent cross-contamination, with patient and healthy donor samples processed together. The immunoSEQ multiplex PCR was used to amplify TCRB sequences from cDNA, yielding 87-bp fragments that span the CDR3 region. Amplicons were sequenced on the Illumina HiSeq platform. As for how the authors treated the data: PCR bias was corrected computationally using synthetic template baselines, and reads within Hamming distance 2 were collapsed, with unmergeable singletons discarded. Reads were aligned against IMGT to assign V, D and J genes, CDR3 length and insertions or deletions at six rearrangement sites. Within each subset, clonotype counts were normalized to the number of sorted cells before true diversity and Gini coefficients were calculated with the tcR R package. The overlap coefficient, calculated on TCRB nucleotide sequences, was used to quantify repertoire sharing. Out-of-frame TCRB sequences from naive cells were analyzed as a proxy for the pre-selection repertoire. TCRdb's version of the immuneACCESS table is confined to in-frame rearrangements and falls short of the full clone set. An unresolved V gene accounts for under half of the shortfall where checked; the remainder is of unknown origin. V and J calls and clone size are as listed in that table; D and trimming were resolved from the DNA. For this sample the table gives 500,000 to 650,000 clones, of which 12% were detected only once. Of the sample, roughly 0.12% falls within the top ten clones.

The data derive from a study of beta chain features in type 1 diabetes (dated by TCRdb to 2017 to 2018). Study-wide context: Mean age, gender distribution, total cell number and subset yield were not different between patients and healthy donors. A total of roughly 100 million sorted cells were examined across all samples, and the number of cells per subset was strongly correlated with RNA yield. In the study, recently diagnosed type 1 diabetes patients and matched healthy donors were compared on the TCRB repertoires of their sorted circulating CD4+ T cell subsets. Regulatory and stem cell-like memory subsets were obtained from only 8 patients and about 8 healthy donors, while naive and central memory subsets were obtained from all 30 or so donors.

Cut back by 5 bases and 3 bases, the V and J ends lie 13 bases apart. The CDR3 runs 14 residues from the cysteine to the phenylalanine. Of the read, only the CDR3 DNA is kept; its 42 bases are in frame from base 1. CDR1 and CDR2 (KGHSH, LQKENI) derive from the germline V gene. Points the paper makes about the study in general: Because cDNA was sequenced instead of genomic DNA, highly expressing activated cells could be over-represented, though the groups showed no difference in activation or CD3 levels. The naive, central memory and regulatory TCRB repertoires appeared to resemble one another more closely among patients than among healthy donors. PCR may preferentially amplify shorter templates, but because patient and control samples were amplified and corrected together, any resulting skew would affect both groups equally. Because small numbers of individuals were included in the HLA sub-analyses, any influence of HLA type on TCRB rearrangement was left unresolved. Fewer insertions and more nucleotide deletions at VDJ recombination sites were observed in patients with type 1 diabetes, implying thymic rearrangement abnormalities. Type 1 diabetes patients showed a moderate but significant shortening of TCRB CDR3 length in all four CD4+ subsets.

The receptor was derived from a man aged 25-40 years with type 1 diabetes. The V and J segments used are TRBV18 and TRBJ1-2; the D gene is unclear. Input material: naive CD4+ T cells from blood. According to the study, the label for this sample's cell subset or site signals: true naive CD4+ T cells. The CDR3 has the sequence CASSDIVYDYGYTF. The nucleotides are TGTGCCAGCTCAGACATAGTTTACGACTATGGCTACACCTTC. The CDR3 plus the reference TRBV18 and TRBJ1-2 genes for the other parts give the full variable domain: NAGVMQNPRHLVRRRGQEARLRCSPMKGHSHVYWYRQLPEEGLKFMVYLQKENIIDESGMPKERFSAEFPKEGPSILRIQQVVRGDSAAYFCASSDIVYDYGYTFGSGTRLTVV.